This T cell receptor (beta chain) was documented in a study of shared clonotypes between healthy human individuals (dated by TCRdb to 2018 to 2021). With regard to the full study: A few men and a couple of women, aged 18 to 49 years, made up the cohort. For each donor, three plates each were used for CD4 naive and CD4 memory, two plates were used for CD8 naive, and one plate was used for CD8 memory. To estimate repertoire size and how much clonotype sharing occurs between individuals, the study deeply sequenced the blood TCR repertoires of roughly 5 healthy adults. To increase sequencing depth and limit assay-specific biases, TCR repertoire library preparation and sequencing were carried out by different laboratories using diverse techniques. Per donor, leukapheresis produced somewhere between about 0.9 and 10 billion PBMCs. Results and caveats for the whole study, not just this receptor: Only blood was sampled, and tissue TCR repertoires likely differ from those in blood. Because the study included a small number of donors, the genetic and exposure-history diversity represented was limited. Larger estimated clonotype richness was generally found for naive subsets than for memory subsets. Pairwise subsampling led to the expectation that sequencing depth would affect the degree of clonotype sharing among donors. Incomplete sequencing was indicated by rarefaction of sorted-subset datasets, despite the large sequencing depth. Across a few donors, 4.5% to 6.5% of naive CD4, approximately 4% of naive CD8, 2.3% of memory CD4, and around 0.4% of memory CD8 clonotypes were shared. Clonotypes shared by all four sorted-subset donors showed higher generation probabilities than non-shared clonotypes.

Using the deep immunoSEQ assay, TCR CDR3 regions were amplified from genomic DNA by multiplex PCR. Genomic DNA extracted from each cell subset was distributed evenly over all wells of several immunoSEQ 96-well plates, and each plate served as one replicate. For sorted subsets, each replicate PCR was loaded with 200 ng genomic DNA, equivalent to 25,000 to 30,000 T cell genomes. Purified libraries were measured with a Qubit 3.0 fluorometer, size-checked on a Bioanalyzer 2100, and measured again with the KAPA Library Quantification kit. A separate single-read 150-cycle Illumina NextSeq 550 flow cell was used to sequence each immunoSEQ 96-well plate. The original methods were these. Because only junctional sequences without quality scores were contained in the immunoSEQ output, filtering matching that applied to full-length reads could not be performed. To assign V/J genes and CDR3, sequences were annotated against IMGT germline references using PyIR, a Python wrapper for IgBLAST v1.9. Reads were filtered out if the reads had weak V/J assignments (E-value above 1e-6), no CDR3, stop codons, out-of-frame junctions, or ambiguous translated residues. V3J clonotypes were defined as sequences sharing the same inferred V gene, J gene, and CDR3 amino acid sequence. The percentage overlap between two repertoires was calculated by dividing the number of shared unique clonotypes by the size of the smaller repertoire. Richness of each repertoire was evaluated using RTK rarefaction, the Chao1 estimator, and Recon v2.1 estimates of unobserved clonotypes. Generation probabilities were computed with OLGA for all TCRbeta clonotypes obtained by the gDNA method from several donors. TCRdb mirrors the immuneACCESS table, restricted to in-frame sequences. Some clones are absent from its copies; in checked studies, under half trace to an unresolved V gene, and the reason for the others is unknown. The D gene and trimming were derived from the DNA, and the V and J assignments and clone size from that table. The sample data list millions of clones, and under 95% of these were observed just once. The ten top clones hold around 1.7% of the sample.

In regard to this clone: Its target antigen remains unknown. One base away there is no much larger clone; base qualities are not given.

CD8 naive samples were CD45RO-negative cells positively selected for CCR7, giving a CD45RA+CCR7+ population that excluded TemRA cells. Donors were healthy HIV-negative adults with no recently reported acute infections or vaccinations. Only Caucasian adults living in Nashville, Tennessee, USA were represented among the donors. After blood collection by leukapheresis, PBMCs were isolated using Ficoll-Histopaque density gradient centrifugation and then cryopreserved in the vapor phase of liquid nitrogen. Analytical flow cytometry was used to check the purity and quantity of every magnetically sorted T cell population. Genomic DNA was isolated from each sorted fraction and quantified by UV absorbance on a Nanodrop 2000c. Input material: naive CD8+ T cells from PBMCs. In light of the paper, this sample's cell subset or site label describes: CD45RA+CCR7+. This TCR came from a man younger than 30 in good health. Some clones in this sample may be carry-over from other donors' samples.

The DNA sequence reads TGTGCCAGCAGCCACCGGGACAGGGACAATGAGCAGTTCTTC. It translates to CASSHRDRDNEQFF. The chain links TRBV7-9 with TRBJ2-1; 9 bases in the middle match TRBD1. Sequences SEHNR (CDR1) and FQNEAQ (CDR2) are obtained from the germline V gene (reference sequence). V loses 5 bases at its end and J loses 5 bases; junction bases beyond the gene matches: 4. The CDR3 spans 14 residues, from the cysteine through the phenylalanine. The retained sequence is limited to the CDR3, 42 bases, with the frame set at the first base.